The 31 T cell receptor beta chains in this list originate from one sample, sequenced in a study of CD8+CD57+ T cells in acquired aplastic anemia. Researchers used genomic DNA as the template to profile TCR beta VDJ and CDR3. TCRdb analysed the reads with MiXCR anew, one entry per CDR3 protein. The sample carries 200,000 or so distinct CDR3 sequences, over 55% recorded once. Patients who underwent sequencing had shown CD8+CD57+ cell expansion by flow cytometry. Sequencing input: sorted CD4+, CD8+, or CD8+CD57+ T cells (not recorded which) from PBMCs. Source of these receptors: a human donor with aplastic anemia.

This chain uses TRBV7-6 with TRBJ2-5; tentatively, D is TRBD2 (6 bases). V was cut by 5 bases and J by 7 bases, with 14 bases left in between. This CDR3 has 13 residues. From germline, CDR1 is SGHVS and CDR2 FNYEAQ. The CDR3 DNA reads TGTGCCAGCAGCCCCCCAGGGCGGGGGACCCAGTACTTC. This sequence encodes CASSPPGRGTQYF.

The chain combines TRBV5-4 with TRBJ1-4; no reliable D call. There are 14 residues in the CDR3. The germline V and J ends were trimmed by 3 bases and 0 bases, with 6 bases remaining between them. CDR1 SGHNT and CDR2 YYREEE come from the germline V gene (reference sequence). CDR3: CASSSLSTNEKLFF. CDR3 DNA sequence: TGTGCCAGCAGCTCTCTATCAACTAATGAAAAACTGTTTTTT. The whole variable domain, remainder taken from reference TRBV5-4 and TRBJ1-4, is ETGVTQSPTHLIKTRGQQVTLRCSSQSGHNTVSWYQQALGQGPQFIFQYYREEENGRGNFPPRFSGLQFPNYSSELNVNALELDDSALYLCASSSLSTNEKLFFGSGTQLSVL.

A note on this clonotype: Germline is not matched at one junction end, which may reflect a read error. This chain connects TRBV7-2 to TRBJ1-1; D not certain. Germline V gives CDR1 SGHTA, CDR2 FQGNSA. CDR3 size: 11 residues. The CDR3 nucleotides are TGTGCCAGCAGCCCGGCGGGCCGTCTGCTCTTT. The encoded protein is CASSPAGRLLF.

This sequence joins TRBV2 and TRBJ1-3; D uncertain. Germline values: CDR1 SNHLY, CDR2 FYNNEI. The V end was cut by 6 bases, the J end by 0 bases, with 15 bases between. The CDR3 contains 16 residues. The chain's CDR3 is CASRRTNFNSGNTIYF. The DNA for the CDR3 is TGTGCCAGCAGAAGGACCAATTTTAACTCTGGAAACACCATATATTTT. Supplemented by reference TRBV2 and TRBJ1-3, the full variable domain reads EPEVTQTPSHQVTQMGQEVILRCVPISNHLYFYWYRQILGQKVEFLVSFYNNEISEKSEIFDDQFSVERPDGSNFTLKIRSTKLEDSAMYFCASRRTNFNSGNTIYFGEGSWLTVV.

The chain couples TRBV20-1 to TRBJ1-5; D possibly corresponds to TRBD1 (6 bases). The CDR3 runs to 14 residues. Trimming removed 6 bases from V and 0 bases from J, with 12 bases in between. Germline CDR1 and CDR2: DFQATT and SNEGSKA (reference sequence). The CDR3 loop is CSAITGFSNQPQHF. CDR3 coding DNA: TGCAGTGCCATCACAGGGTTTAGCAATCAGCCCCAGCATTTT.

The chain carries TRBV6-1 and TRBJ2-1; 13 bases map to TRBD2. Trimming cost V 4 bases and J 8 bases; bases outside gene matches: 2. CDR3 length: 14 amino acids. The germline V gene encodes CDR1 MNHNS and CDR2 SASEGT. In DNA, the CDR3 is TGTGCCAGCAGTGGGACTAGCGGGAGAGATGAGCAGTTCTTC. This codes for CASSGTSGRDEQFF.

V is TRBV19 and J is TRBJ1-2, with unresolved D. V lost 5 bases, J lost 3 bases, and 16 bases lay in between. The length of the CDR3 is 15 residues. Germline values: CDR1 LNHDA, CDR2 SQIVND (reference sequence). CDR3 sequence reads: CASSGGRLGDYGYTF. The DNA of the CDR3 is TGTGCCAGTAGTGGAGGACGGCTAGGAGACTATGGCTACACCTTC.

The count of this clonotype is one. The chain has TRBV19 and TRBJ2-3; D unresolved. V shed 6 bases and J shed 2 bases, with 9 bases lying between them. Germline values: CDR1 LNHDA, CDR2 SQIVND (reference sequence). This CDR3 region has 13 residues. The CDR3 DNA sequence: TGTGCCAGTAGGACCGCCGCCACAGATACGCAGTATTTT. Protein sequence: CASRTAATDTQYF.

This clonotype was counted between two and nine times. J is TRBJ2-7 and V is TRBV15; D might be TRBD1 (6 bases). CDR3 length equals 14 residues. V dropped 3 bases and J dropped 7 bases, with 16 bases sitting between them. The V gene's germline CDR1 is LNHNV and CDR2 YYDKDF (reference sequence). Here the CDR3 DNA reads TGTGCCACCAGCAGTCACGACAGGCTACGGGAGCAGTACTTC. Translation: CATSSHDRLREQYF.

This clonotype appeared a few times. J is TRBJ1-4 and V is TRBV29-1, with a possible D match to TRBD1 (5 bases). V was cut by 1 base and J by 7 bases, with 13 bases left in between. The CDR3 runs to 14 residues. Germline V gene sequence: CDR1 SQVTM, CDR2 ANQGSEA. CDR3 region: CSVEVWGGSEKLFF. The CDR3, as DNA: TGCAGCGTTGAAGTTTGGGGCGGGAGTGAAAAACTGTTTTTT.

The V gene is TRBV20-1, the J gene TRBJ2-3, with TRBD2 matching 8 bases. The CDR3 extends over 14 amino acids. Trimming cost V 6 bases and J 2 bases; bases outside gene matches: 7. CDR1 DFQATT and CDR2 SNEGSKA come from the germline V gene (reference sequence). CDR3 sequence: CSAGRAGVTDTQYF. The DNA for the CDR3 is TGCAGTGCCGGGCGAGCGGGAGTCACAGATACGCAGTATTTT.

The sample holds a few counts of this clonotype. The chain has TRBV2 and TRBJ1-6; possible D gene TRBD1, 6 bases. V lost 3 bases, J lost 7 bases, and 10 bases lay in between. The CDR3 contains 14 residues. In germline, CDR1 is SNHLY, CDR2 FYNNEI. The CDR3 DNA follows: TGTGCCAGCAGTGATCGGGGGACAAATTCACCCCTCCACTTT. Protein product: CASSDRGTNSPLHF.

In nucleotides, the CDR3 is TGCGCCAGCACGCAGGGGGGGGTTACTGAAGCTTTCTTT. Translating gives CASTQGGVTEAFF. The V gene is TRBV5-1, the J gene TRBJ1-1; 7 bases agree with TRBD1. J was trimmed by 5 bases and V by 6 bases; bases with no gene match: 7. CDR1 SGHRS and CDR2 YFSETQ come from the germline V gene. CDR3 length: 13 residues.

V is TRBV25-1 and J is TRBJ1-6; TRBD1 is a possible D gene (5 bases). Germline V gene sequence: CDR1 MGHDK, CDR2 SYGVNS. Trimming stripped 4 bases from V and 6 bases from J, with 13 bases between. The CDR3 is 15 residues long. The CDR3 protein is CASSGPGRPNSPLHF. In DNA form, the CDR3 reads TGTGCCAGCAGTGGCCCGGGACGTCCTAATTCACCCCTCCACTTT.

About this clonotype: The junction departs from the called germline gene at one end, perhaps through a read error. This chain joins TRBV25-1 and TRBJ2-1; 7 nucleotides match TRBD1. The CDR3 is 15 amino acids. Germline CDR1 is MGHDK and CDR2 is SYGVNS. Here the CDR3 DNA reads TGTGCCAGCAGTGACCCCGGGACAGTAGACAATGAGCAGCTCTTC. As protein: CASSDPGTVDNEQLF.

The rearrangement uses TRBV19 and TRBJ1-2; D unclear. V shed 8 bases and J shed 2 bases, with 12 bases lying between them. This CDR3 is built from 13 residues. The germline gives CDR1 LNHDA, CDR2 SQIVND (reference sequence). CDR3 DNA sequence: TGTGCCAGTTACAGTGATCCGAACTATGGCTACACCTTC. This gives the protein CASYSDPNYGYTF.

At least ten counts were recorded for this clonotype. The gene calls are TRBV7-9 and TRBJ2-7; 10 bases are a match to TRBD2. The junction had 6 bases not matched to a gene; V was cut back by 1 base and J by 0 bases. Germline V gene data show CDR1 as SEHNR and CDR2 as FQNEAQ (reference sequence). This CDR3 spans 17 amino acids. CDR3 sequence reads: CASSLGLAGDSSYEQYF. CDR3 nucleotides: TGTGCCAGCAGCTTAGGGCTAGCGGGGGATTCCTCCTACGAGCAGTACTTC.

The gene calls are TRBV24-1 and TRBJ2-6; 8 nucleotides agree with TRBD1. Germline CDR1 KGHDR, CDR2 SFDVKD. J lost 0 bases, V lost 7 bases, and 7 bases had no gene match. There are 17 residues in the CDR3. The CDR3 DNA reads TGTGCCACCAGCAGGGGGCTGGGGTCCTCTGGGGCCAACGTCCTGACTTTC. Residues: CATSRGLGSSGANVLTF.

The V call is TRBV15, the J call TRBJ2-7; tentatively, D is TRBD1 (6 bases). Germline V gene lookup returns CDR1 LNHNV and CDR2 YYDKDF (reference sequence). The CDR3 loop spans 14 amino acids. Trimming stripped 0 bases from V and 3 bases from J, with 9 bases between. The CDR3 sequence is CATSRDSRGYEQYF. CDR3 coding DNA: TGTGCCACCAGCAGAGATTCCAGGGGCTACGAGCAGTACTTC.

This clonotype was seen a few times. The V call is TRBV15, the J call TRBJ2-1, with D unresolved. Germline CDR1 and CDR2: LNHNV and YYDKDF (reference sequence). The CDR3 sequence is 13 residues long. The V end lost 3 bases, the J end lost 8 bases, and 11 bases lay between the germline ends. CDR3 DNA sequence: TGTGCCACCAGCAGCTGGGTGTACGATGAGCAGTTCTTC. Translated: CATSSWVYDEQFF. Complete variable domain (other parts from reference TRBV15 and TRBJ2-1): DAMVIQNPRYQVTQFGKPVTLSCSQTLNHNVMYWYQQKSSQAPKLLFHYYDKDFNNEADTPDNFQSRRPNTSFCFLDIRSPGLGDTAMYLCATSSWVYDEQFFGPGTRLTVL.

The rearrangement uses TRBV19 and TRBJ1-5; TRBD1 aligns across 7 bases. Germline V gives CDR1 LNHDA, CDR2 SQIVND (reference sequence). Trimming took 3 bases from V and 7 from J; bases not matched to a gene: 9. The length of the CDR3 is 15 residues. In DNA, the CDR3 is TGTGCCAGTAGTATTATGCCTAGGGGGCCCCAGCCCCAGCATTTT. Translation: CASSIMPRGPQPQHF.

In this sample, this clonotype turned up many times. The chain couples TRBV13 to TRBJ1-6; 12 bases are shared with TRBD1. In germline, CDR1 is PRHDT, CDR2 FYEKMQ (reference sequence). The CDR3 consists of 18 residues. The V gene end was trimmed by 3 bases and the J gene end by 4 bases; junction bases not matched to a gene: 7. The CDR3 protein is CASSFRDRGLGYNSPLHF. Written as DNA, the CDR3 is TGTGCCAGCAGCTTCCGGGACAGGGGGCTGGGATATAATTCACCCCTCCACTTT.

This clonotype was detected only once. This chain connects TRBV7-6 to TRBJ1-3; D is uncertain. CDR3 length equals 16 residues. V was cut by 2 bases and J by 0 bases, with 11 bases left in between. Germline loops: CDR1 SGHVS, CDR2 FNYEAQ. The CDR3 nucleotides read TGTGCCAGCAGCTTACGACTGGGGAGCTCTGGAAACACCATATATTTT. Translating gives CASSLRLGSSGNTIYF. Together with reference TRBV7-6 and TRBJ1-3, the CDR3 gives the full variable domain: GAGVSQSPRYKVTKRGQDVALRCDPISGHVSLYWYRQALGQGPEFLTYFNYEAQQDKSGLPNDRFSAERPEGSISTLTIQRTEQRDSAMYRCASSLRLGSSGNTIYFGEGSWLTVV.

On this clonotype: A much larger clone lies a single base off, so this may be a read error. The chain employs TRBV15 and TRBJ1-4; a possible D gene is TRBD1 (5 bases). This CDR3 region has 15 residues. Germline CDR1 LNHNV, CDR2 YYDKDF (reference sequence). CDR3 sequence: CAASRDRGGGEKLFF. The CDR3 bases are TGTGCCGCCAGCAGAGATCGGGGGGGGGGTGAAAAACTGTTTTTT.

The chain joins TRBV19 to TRBJ1-1; 7 nucleotides align to TRBD1. V was pared by 6 bases and J by 3 bases, with 19 bases of the junction left unmatched. The CDR3 runs 18 residues. The germline gives CDR1 LNHDA, CDR2 SQIVND (reference sequence). The CDR3 is CASRTKTGWGLADTEAFF. The CDR3 DNA follows: TGTGCCAGTAGGACCAAGACAGGGTGGGGATTGGCTGACACTGAAGCTTTCTTT.

This clonotype was detected once. This chain joins TRBV9 and TRBJ2-2; TRBD1 is a possible D gene (5 bases). V dropped 4 bases and J dropped 4 bases, with 17 bases sitting between them. Germline CDR1 is SGDLS and CDR2 is YYNGEE. This CDR3 region has 16 residues. The CDR3 nucleotides read TGTGCCAGCAGCAGCGTGGCGGACATCGTCACCGGGGAGCTGTTTTTT. Its protein is CASSSVADIVTGELFF.

The gene calls are TRBV20-1 and TRBJ2-3; D is unresolved. The CDR3 loop spans 12 amino acids. V was cut by 3 bases and J by 8 bases, with 12 bases left in between. Germline loops: CDR1 DFQATT, CDR2 SNEGSKA (reference sequence). This CDR3 reads CSARVDGATQYF. The CDR3 region has the DNA TGCAGTGCTAGGGTCGACGGTGCTACGCAGTATTTT.

The V and J genes are TRBV10-2 and TRBJ2-7, with no clear D. CDR1 and CDR2 (germline): WSHSY, SAAADI. The CDR3 loop spans 12 amino acids. V was clipped by 5 bases and J by 6 bases, with 11 bases between them. CDR3 residues: CASSTDRLEQYF. The CDR3 region has the DNA TGCGCCAGCAGTACCGACCGGCTCGAGCAGTACTTC.

This sequence joins TRBV15 and TRBJ2-1; perhaps TRBD1 as D (6 bases). Trimming took off 1 base at V and 5 bases at J, with 18 bases between the two ends. This CDR3 has 17 residues. CDR1 and CDR2 (germline): LNHNV, YYDKDF (reference sequence). CDR3 bases: TGTGCCACCAGCAGAGCCTGGACAGAGTCCTTCGACAATGAGCAGTTCTTC. Translated, it gives CATSRAWTESFDNEQFF.

This clonotype came up many times. A junction boundary mismatches the germline segment, possibly from a read error. V is TRBV7-9 and J is TRBJ1-4; D uncertain. Germline values: CDR1 SEHNR, CDR2 FQNEAQ (reference sequence). The CDR3 length is 14 residues. CDR3: CASSISFHNEELFF. In DNA form, the CDR3 reads TGTGCCAGCAGTATCAGCTTTCATAATGAAGAACTGTTTTTT.

This clonotype was seen at least ten times. The chain joins TRBV6-5 to TRBJ2-7; TRBD2 agrees at 7 bases. This CDR3 contains 17 residues. With 0 bases clipped from V and 1 base from J, the junction kept 9 bases outside the gene matches. The germline gives CDR1 MNHEY, CDR2 SVGAGI. In DNA form, the CDR3 reads TGTGCCAGCAGTTACTCCCCCCTAGCGGCCAGGTCCTACGAGCAGTACTTC. Translation: CASSYSPLAARSYEQYF.